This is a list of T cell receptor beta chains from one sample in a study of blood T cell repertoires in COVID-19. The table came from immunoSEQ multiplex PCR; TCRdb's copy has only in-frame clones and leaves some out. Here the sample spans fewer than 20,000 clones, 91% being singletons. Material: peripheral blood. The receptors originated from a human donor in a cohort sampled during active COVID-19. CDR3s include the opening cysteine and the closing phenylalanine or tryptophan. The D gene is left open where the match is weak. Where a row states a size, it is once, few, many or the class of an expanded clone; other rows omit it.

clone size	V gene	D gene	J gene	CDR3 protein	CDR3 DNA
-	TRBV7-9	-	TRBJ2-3	CASSSRDSVTDTQYF	TGTGCCAGCAGCTCCCGGGACTCCGTAACAGATACGCAGTATTTT
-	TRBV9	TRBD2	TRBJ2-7	CASSSQREASYEQYF	TGTGCCAGCAGCTCCCAGCGGGAGGCCTCCTACGAGCAGTACTTC
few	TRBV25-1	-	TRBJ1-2	CASSEPGQIYGYTF	TGTGCCAGCAGTGAACCCGGACAGATCTATGGCTACACCTTC
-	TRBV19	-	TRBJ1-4	CASSKNAGARYEKLFF	TGTGCCAGTAGCAAGAACGCGGGGGCTAGATACGAAAAACTGTTTTTT
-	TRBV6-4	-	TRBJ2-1	CASSDSSAIGNEQFF	TGTGCCAGCAGTGACTCCTCAGCAATCGGGAATGAGCAGTTCTTC
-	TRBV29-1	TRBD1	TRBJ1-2	CSVGQGDYGYTF	TGCAGCGTTGGGCAGGGGGACTATGGCTACACCTTC
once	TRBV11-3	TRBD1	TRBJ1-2	CASSLDQNRGYGYTF	TGTGCCAGCAGCTTAGATCAGAACAGGGGATATGGCTACACCTTC
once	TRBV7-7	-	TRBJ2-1	CASSLGPSSYNEQFF	TGTGCTAGCAGCTTAGGCCCTAGCTCCTACAATGAGCAGTTCTTC
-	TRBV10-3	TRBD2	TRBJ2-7	CAISESTSRTSGGARYEQYF	TGTGCCATCAGTGAGTCGACTTCCCGGACTAGCGGGGGGGCCAGATACGAGCAGTACTTC
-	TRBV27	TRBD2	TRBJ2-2	CASSPSGLTTNGELFF	TGTGCCAGCAGTCCCTCGGGACTAACAACTAACGGGGAGCTGTTTTTT
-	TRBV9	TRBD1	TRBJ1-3	CASSVAGTGAGNTIYF	TGTGCCAGCAGCGTAGCTGGGACAGGGGCTGGAAACACCATATATTTT
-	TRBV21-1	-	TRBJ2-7	CASSKTGNDYEQYF	TGTGCCAGCAGCAAGACAGGGAACGACTACGAGCAGTACTTC
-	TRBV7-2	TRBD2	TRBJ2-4	CASSLSGTSGATNIQYF	TGTGCCAGCAGCTTATCGGGGACTAGCGGGGCGACAAACATTCAGTACTTC
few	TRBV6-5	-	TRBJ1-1	CASRPDPASTEAFF	TGTGCCAGCAGACCCGACCCCGCTAGCACTGAAGCTTTCTTT
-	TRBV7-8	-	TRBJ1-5	CASSLEQGRNQPQHF	TGTGCCAGCAGCTTGGAGCAGGGCCGCAATCAGCCCCAGCATTTT
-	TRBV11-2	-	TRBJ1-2	CASSLDSNYGYTF	TGTGCCAGCAGCTTGGACAGTAACTATGGCTACACCTTC
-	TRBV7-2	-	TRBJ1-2	CASSPSGYYGYTF	TGTGCCAGCAGCCCGTCAGGGTACTATGGCTACACCTTC
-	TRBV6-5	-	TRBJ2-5	CASSRGLQETQYF	TGTGCCAGCAGTCGCGGACTGCAAGAGACCCAGTACTTC
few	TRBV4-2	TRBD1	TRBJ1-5	CASSQGQALSNQPQHF	TGTGCCAGCAGCCAGGGACAGGCCCTTAGCAATCAGCCCCAGCATTTT
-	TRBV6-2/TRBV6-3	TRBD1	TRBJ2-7	CASSYSTGGTYEQYF	TGTGCCAGCAGTTACTCGACAGGGGGAACCTACGAGCAGTACTTC